A few counts support the clone carrying this T cell receptor (beta chain). What it recognizes is unknown. The data originate from a study of CD8 T cells in ankylosing spondylitis. General study results and limits: Past studies reported some motif variants in reactive arthritis synovial fluid and blood. Disease-linked clones, CD8+, were relatively rare in peripheral blood. One TCR beta motif, made up of 7 or 8 highly homologous variants, appeared characteristic of ankylosing spondylitis blood.

Construction of TCR beta libraries was performed using quantitative 5'-RACE with molecular barcodes. TCRdb independently ran MiXCR on the 5' RACE reads; one entry per CDR3 protein. The sample carries approximately 400,000 distinct CDR3 sequences, 25% to 30% recorded once. Sequenced: blood, either unsorted or a sorted T cell fraction (not recorded which). This TCR derives from a male donor with ankylosing spondylitis.

Here the CDR3 DNA reads TGCAGTGCTAGAGATTTTAGGACGGTAAACACCGGGGAGCTGTTTTTT. Amino acids: CSARDFRTVNTGELFF. This sequence joins TRBV20-1 and TRBJ2-2; the D is unclear. CDR3 length equals 16 residues. The V and J ends lost 0 bases and 2 bases respectively, with 13 bases between them. Germline V gene lookup returns CDR1 DFQATT and CDR2 SNEGSKA (reference sequence).